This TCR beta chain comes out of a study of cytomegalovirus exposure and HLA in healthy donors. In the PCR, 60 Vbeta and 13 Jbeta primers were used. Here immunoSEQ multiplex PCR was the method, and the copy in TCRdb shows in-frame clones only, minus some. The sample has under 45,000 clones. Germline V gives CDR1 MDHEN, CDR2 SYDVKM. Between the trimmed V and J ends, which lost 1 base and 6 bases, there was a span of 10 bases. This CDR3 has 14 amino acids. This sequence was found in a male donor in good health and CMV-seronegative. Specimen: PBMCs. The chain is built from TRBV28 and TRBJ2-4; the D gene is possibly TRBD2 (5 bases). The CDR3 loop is CASSLFGGRNIQYF. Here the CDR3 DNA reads TGTGCCAGCAGTTTATTCGGTGGGAGAAACATTCAGTACTTC.